The rows below give T cell receptor beta chains drawn from one sample of a study of cytomegalovirus exposure and HLA in healthy donors. Only in-frame clones appear in the TCRdb table, and some are missing; sequencing was by immunoSEQ multiplex PCR. This sample has around 150,000 clones, with approximately 80% found just once. The sample comprised PBMCs. These receptors all come from a middle-aged man in good health and CMV-seronegative. Each CDR3 is given with its conserved first and last residue. Each record gives: clone size, J gene, D gene, V gene, CDR3 DNA, CDR3 protein. A D gene is named only where the DNA matches it firmly. Size is omitted from some rows. Given values are once, few, many or a class for expanded clones.

NA | TRBJ1-2 | NA | TRBV19 | TGTGCCAGTAGTATAGTATCGGACAGTTATGGCTACACCTTC | CASSIVSDSYGYTF
NA | TRBJ2-2 | NA | TRBV10-3 | TGTGCCATCAGTCCCACTAGGAACACCGGGGAGCTGTTTTTT | CAISPTRNTGELFF
NA | TRBJ1-2 | NA | TRBV30 | TGTGCCTGGAGTGTAGGGGGAACTGGCTACACCTTC | CAWSVGGTGYTF
NA | TRBJ2-7 | TRBD1 | TRBV29-1 | TGCAGCGTTGTGGGGGGGGGTTACCGGGACAGGGAGTTCTACGAGCAGTACTTC | CSVVGGGYRDREFYEQYF
few | TRBJ1-1 | NA | TRBV27 | TGTGCCAGCAGTACCTCCGGGACATCAGAAGCTTTCTTT | CASSTSGTSEAFF
few | TRBJ2-3 | NA | TRBV7-2 | TGTGCCAGCAGCTTTGACAGTCGCACAGATACGCAGTATTTT | CASSFDSRTDTQYF
NA | TRBJ1-1 | TRBD1 | TRBV7-9 | TGTGCCAGCAGCTTGCCGACAGGGGAGAACACTGAAGCTTTCTTT | CASSLPTGENTEAFF
NA | TRBJ1-4 | NA | TRBV4-1 | TGCGCCAGCAGCCAAGAGGTGAGGAATGTCAATGAAAAACTGTTTTTT | CASSQEVRNVNEKLFF
NA | TRBJ2-1 | TRBD2 | TRBV29-1 | TGCAGCGCCCCGGCGGGTGGGACTAGCGACTACAATGAGCAGTTCTTC | CSAPAGGTSDYNEQFF
NA | TRBJ1-3 | NA | TRBV19 | TGTGCCAGTAGCGGGCCGGGGGGTTACGGTGGAAACACCATATATTTT | CASSGPGGYGGNTIYF
NA | TRBJ2-7 | TRBD1 | TRBV7-2 | TGTGCCAGCAGCTCACCGGGACAGGGCCACTTCGGAGAGCAGTACTTC | CASSSPGQGHFGEQYF
NA | TRBJ2-3 | TRBD1 | TRBV7-9 | TGTGCCAGCAAAAAGGCTGGGACAGGCCCCACAGATACGCAGTATTTT | CASKKAGTGPTDTQYF
NA | TRBJ2-5 | NA | TRBV5-8 | TGTGCCACTTCTTACCGTGCGGAGACCCAGTACTTC | CATSYRAETQYF
NA | TRBJ2-2 | NA | TRBV6-1 | TGTGCCAGCAGTGGCGGCAGGGTCACCGGGGAGCTGTTTTTT | CASSGGRVTGELFF
few | TRBJ1-4 | TRBD1 | TRBV4-3 | TGCGCCAGCAGCCAAGATTTGCAGGGGGGACTCCAGACCGAAAAACTGTTTTTT | CASSQDLQGGLQTEKLFF
NA | TRBJ1-4 | NA | TRBV30 | TGTGCCTGGGGGCAGGGTTCGATGGCAAAACTGTTTTTT | CAWGQGSMAKLFF
NA | TRBJ2-7 | TRBD1 | TRBV11-2 | TGTGCCAGCAGCTCGAGACAGGGCTTATACGAGCAGTACTTC | CASSSRQGLYEQYF
NA | TRBJ1-4 | NA | TRBV7-2 | TGTGCCAGCAGCTCCGGACGGGGGGAAAAACTGTTTTTT | CASSSGRGEKLFF
NA | TRBJ2-7 | TRBD2 | TRBV5-6 | TGTGCCAGCTGTCCCGGGGGGGACCTCTCCTACGAGCAGTACTTC | CASCPGGDLSYEQYF
NA | TRBJ2-5 | NA | TRBV30 | TGTGCCTGGAGGGACCCTACTAGAGGGGAGACCCAGTACTTC | CAWRDPTRGETQYF
NA | TRBJ2-3 | NA | TRBV7-2 | TGTGCCAGCAGCTCGTACACAGATACGCAGTATTTT | CASSSYTDTQYF
NA | TRBJ2-5 | NA | TRBV4-2 | TGTGCCAGCAGCCAAGGACACAGGGAACAAGAGACCCAGTACTTC | CASSQGHREQETQYF
NA | TRBJ2-1 | TRBD2 | TRBV7-2 | TGTGCCAGCAGCCTCAGAGCGGGAGAAAACAATGAGCAGTTCTTC | CASSLRAGENNEQFF
NA | TRBJ1-5 | NA | TRBV2 | TGTGCCAGCAGTCGGTCCTATAGCAATCAGCCCCAGCATTTT | CASSRSYSNQPQHF
NA | TRBJ2-5 | NA | TRBV5-6 | TGTGCCAGCAGTTACCGGGACTCCCAAGAGACCCAGTACTTC | CASSYRDSQETQYF
NA | TRBJ1-5 | NA | TRBV27 | TGTGCCAGCAGGTTGGTGGGGGGTTCTGGGAGCAATCAGCCCCAGCATTTT | CASRLVGGSGSNQPQHF
few | TRBJ2-1 | TRBD2 | TRBV9 | TGTGCCAGCAGCCCCGAGCGGGGGGGCGGGGATGAGCAGTTCTTC | CASSPERGGGDEQFF
NA | TRBJ2-3 | TRBD1 | TRBV5-6 | TGTGCCAGCAGCCAGAGGACAGGCGCCGGCTACGCAGATACGCAGTATTTT | CASSQRTGAGYADTQYF
NA | TRBJ2-2 | TRBD2 | TRBV5-4 | TGTGCCAGCAGCTGGACTAGTACCGGGGAGCTGTTTTTT | CASSWTSTGELFF
once | TRBJ2-1 | NA | TRBV5-1 | TGCGCCAGCAGCTTGGATGTGTATGAGCAATTCTTC | CASSLDVYEQFF
NA | TRBJ2-4 | TRBD2 | TRBV28 | TGTGCCAGCAGTTGGAGGGAGGGCGTCAAAAACATTCAGTACTTC | CASSWREGVKNIQYF
once | TRBJ2-5 | TRBD2 | TRBV2 | TGTGCCAGCGGTTTCACTAGCGGGGGGGTTGGAGAGACCCAGTACTTC | CASGFTSGGVGETQYF
NA | TRBJ2-2 | NA | TRBV4-3 | TGCGCCAGCAGCCTTAACTTAAACACCGGGGAGCTGTTTTTT | CASSLNLNTGELFF
NA | TRBJ1-2 | NA | TRBV18 | TGTGCCAGCTCACCCTCGGGCCCGGGGAGGGGCTACACCTTC | CASSPSGPGRGYTF
NA | TRBJ2-1 | TRBD1 | TRBV27 | TGTGCCAGCAGTTACCTAGGGACAGGGACTGTTGGAGTGTTCTTC | CASSYLGTGTVGVFF
NA | TRBJ1-1 | NA | TRBV29-1 | TGCAGCGTCATCGTTCGGGGGGGGTACACTGAAGCTTTCTTT | CSVIVRGGYTEAFF
NA | TRBJ2-1 | TRBD2 | TRBV19 | TGTGCCAGTACCCTATCCGGGCTAGCGGATTACAATGAGCAGTTCTTC | CASTLSGLADYNEQFF
NA | TRBJ2-5 | NA | TRBV18 | TGTGCCAGCTCGCCGCGAGTCCAAGAGACCCAGTACTTC | CASSPRVQETQYF
NA | TRBJ2-5 | TRBD1 | TRBV28 | TGTGCCAGCAGTTTGGGACAGGGGGAGTGGGAGACCCAGTACTTC | CASSLGQGEWETQYF
NA | TRBJ2-7 | TRBD1 | TRBV9 | TGTGCCAGCAGCCCACCCCCGGGACAGGGAACCTACGAGCAGTACTTC | CASSPPPGQGTYEQYF
NA | TRBJ2-2 | NA | TRBV6-5 | TGTGCCAGCAGGCTCGGGGGTTGGGAAACCGGGGAGCTGTTTTTT | CASRLGGWETGELFF